Shown below are 20 T cell receptor beta chains from a single sample sequenced in a study of siplizumab effects on memory and regulatory T cells (dated by TCRdb to the late 2010s). The library was prepared using the immunoSEQ multiplex PCR assay. Sourced from immuneACCESS, this table was stored by TCRdb with only in-frame sequences that have V and J called. A share of the clones is absent; for the studies checked, an unresolved V gene accounts for under half, and the remainder has no known explanation. The sample yields some 96,000 clones; about 94% were counted once. The ten largest account for 1% to 1.5% of the sample. Sequencing used non-Treg CD4+ T cells sorted from blood. The sample's cell subset or site label is to be understood as: FACS-sorted unstimulated CD4+ non-regulatory T cells. These TCRs come from a human donor in good health.

The rearrangement links TRBV19 to TRBJ1-1; D is ambiguous. The germline V gene encodes CDR1 LNHDA and CDR2 SQIVND (reference sequence). The CDR3 contains 16 residues. With 3 bases removed from V and 0 bases from J, the gap between germline ends came to 14 bases. The CDR3 reads CASSIPGGIMNTEAFF. As DNA, the CDR3 is TGTGCCAGTAGTATCCCCGGCGGGATCATGAACACTGAAGCTTTCTTT.

The rearrangement links TRBV28 to TRBJ2-7, with TRBD1 identical over 8 bases. This CDR3 region has 18 residues. V dropped 3 bases and J dropped 2; count of bases not matched to a gene: 15. Per the germline V gene, CDR1 is MDHEN and CDR2 is SYDVKM. The CDR3, as DNA: TGTGCCAGCAGTTTGGTGGACAGGGCCATGTCAGACGCCTACGAGCAGTACTTC. Its protein is CASSLVDRAMSDAYEQYF.

This chain connects TRBV19 to TRBJ1-1, with TRBD1 identical over 7 bases. This CDR3 contains 16 residues. Germline CDR1 is LNHDA and CDR2 is SQIVND (reference sequence). Trimming took 3 bases from V and 1 from J; bases not matched to a gene: 8. CDR3 loop: CASSIATGRANTEAFF. The CDR3 region has the DNA TGTGCCAGTAGTATTGCGACAGGGAGGGCGAACACTGAAGCTTTCTTT.

V gene TRBV15 combines with J gene TRBJ2-7, with TRBD2 matching over 13 bases. Trimming cost V 3 bases and J 2 bases; bases outside gene matches: 10. CDR3 length: 18 amino acids. Germline V lookup: CDR1 LNHNV, CDR2 YYDKDF (reference sequence). CDR3 nucleotide sequence: TGTGCCACCAGCAGCCGGACTAGCGGGAGCCGTATGGCCTACGAGCAGTACTTC. It encodes CATSSRTSGSRMAYEQYF.

The genes are TRBV18 and TRBJ1-4, with a weak D call TRBD1 (5 bases). In germline, CDR1 is KGHSH, CDR2 LQKENI. The CDR3 covers 11 residues. V lost 6 bases to trimming and J lost 8 bases, with 7 bases between them. CDR3 sequence: CASSEGEKLFF. The DNA for the CDR3 is TGTGCCAGCTCCGAGGGGGAAAAACTGTTTTTT.

This chain joins TRBV2 and TRBJ2-3, with D possibly being TRBD2 (6 bases). The V gene's germline CDR1 is SNHLY and CDR2 FYNNEI. The CDR3 runs to 14 residues. V lost 7 bases and J 1 base, leaving 12 bases between the germline ends. Written as DNA, the CDR3 is TGTGCCAGCAATCTCGAGCGGGGCACAGATACGCAGTATTTT. Protein product: CASNLERGTDTQYF.

The V and J genes are TRBV12-5 and TRBJ2-5; 15 positions match TRBD2. Per the germline V gene, CDR1 is LGHNT and CDR2 is FRNRAP. V lost 4 bases and J lost 2; bases outside the gene matches: 2. The CDR3 runs to 16 residues. The CDR3 coding sequence is TGTGCTAGTGGTTCCGGACTAGCGGGAGGGCAAGAGACCCAGTACTTC. Translating it yields CASGSGLAGGQETQYF.

The gene calls are TRBV30 and TRBJ1-1; weak D call: TRBD1 (5 bases). The germline gives CDR1 GTSNPN, CDR2 SVGIG (reference sequence). Trimming took 6 bases from V and 0 from J, leaving 11 bases between them. This CDR3 is built from 13 residues. The CDR3 bases are TGTGCCTGTGCCGGACAAGTGAACACTGAAGCTTTCTTT. Amino acids: CACAGQVNTEAFF.

V and J are TRBV7-8 and TRBJ1-1; possible D gene TRBD1, 5 bases. Between the trimmed V and J ends, which lost 5 bases and 5 bases, there was a span of 21 bases. From germline, CDR1 is SGHVS and CDR2 FQNEAQ. The CDR3 sequence is 16 residues long. For the CDR3, the DNA is TGTGCCAGCAGCCGGCCGGGGCTTCCCGAGGGGACTGAAGCTTTCTTT. Translation gives CASSRPGLPEGTEAFF.

The CDR3 sequence is CASSLDLSGNEKLFF. CDR3 nucleotides: TGCGCCAGCAGCTTGGATCTCTCCGGGAATGAAAAACTGTTTTTT. The rearrangement uses TRBV5-1 and TRBJ1-4; D uncertain. CDR1 is SGHRS and CDR2 is YFSETQ in the germline V gene. The CDR3 loop spans 15 amino acids. Deletions cut 0 bases from V and 5 bases from J, with 11 bases between.

This clone occurred once. This chain links TRBV27 with TRBJ2-5; a weak D match, TRBD1 (6 bases). The germline gives CDR1 MNHEY, CDR2 SMNVEV (reference sequence). The CDR3 runs to 15 residues. The V end lost 4 bases, the J end lost 1 base, and 13 bases lay between the germline ends. The CDR3 nucleotides are TGTGCCAGCAGTTATATGTCAGGGGTCCAAGAGACCCAGTACTTC. This encodes CASSYMSGVQETQYF.

The chain joins TRBV5-1 to TRBJ1-2; TRBD1 matches at 9 bases. Losses at the gene ends were 4 bases for V and 12 bases for J; bases not matched to a gene: 7. CDR1 and CDR2 (germline): SGHRS, YFSETQ. This CDR3 spans 12 amino acids. The CDR3: CASSAGQGRNTF. In DNA form, the CDR3 reads TGCGCCAGCAGCGCGGGACAGGGAAGGAACACCTTC.

The J gene is TRBJ2-5, the V gene TRBV7-9; D unclear. With the DNA end fitting TRBJ2-7 better, the J assignment may be wrong. This CDR3 has 14 amino acids. Germline CDR1 SEHNR, CDR2 FQNEAQ (reference sequence). This CDR3 reads CASSSPASSYEQYF. CDR3 coding DNA: TGTGCCAGCAGCTCCCCGGCTTCGTCCTACGAGCAGTACTTC.

The chain carries TRBV27 and TRBJ1-5, with 7 bases that match TRBD1. CDR3 size: 14 residues. The V gene end was trimmed by 2 bases and the J gene end by 5 bases; junction bases not matched to a gene: 3. From germline, CDR1 is MNHEY and CDR2 SMNVEV (reference sequence). The CDR3 sequence: CASSLGQDDQPQHF. The CDR3 DNA reads TGTGCCAGCAGTTTAGGACAGGACGATCAGCCCCAGCATTTT.

The chain joins TRBV4-2 to TRBJ1-2; no reliable D call. The V gene lost 0 bases and the J gene lost 5 bases, with 16 bases spanning the gap. The CDR3 is 16 amino acids. Per germline, CDR1 LGHNA and CDR2 YNFKEQ. CDR3 amino acids: CASSQEGNTLRYGYTF. As DNA, the CDR3 is TGTGCCAGCAGCCAAGAGGGGAACACTCTTAGATATGGCTACACCTTC.

The chain uses TRBV19 and TRBJ2-5; unclear D gene. The CDR3 is 13 residues long. V lost 3 bases, J lost 0 bases, and 5 bases lay in between. The germline CDR1 and CDR2 sequences are LNHDA and SQIVND (reference sequence). Here the CDR3 reads CASSIPNQETQYF. CDR3 DNA: TGTGCCAGTAGTATCCCCAACCAAGAGACCCAGTACTTC.

The chain uses TRBV7-2 and TRBJ2-1, with D unclear. The CDR3 consists of 14 residues. Looked up from germline, CDR1 is SGHTA and CDR2 is FQGNSA. V gave up 3 bases and J gave up 5 bases, with 11 bases separating them. The CDR3 loop reads CASSFQLRNNEQFF. The CDR3 coding sequence is TGTGCCAGCAGCTTTCAGTTGCGGAACAATGAGCAGTTCTTC.

This chain connects TRBV6-5 to TRBJ2-7; 14 positions match TRBD2. The CDR3 runs to 14 residues. The germline gives CDR1 MNHEY, CDR2 SVGAGI. Germline trimming cut 6 bases from V and 12 bases from J; bases unmatched to any gene: 10. The CDR3 sequence is CASRPGTSGRARYF. CDR3 DNA: TGTGCCAGCAGGCCCGGGACTAGCGGGAGAGCTCGGTACTTC.

This chain links TRBV11-3 with TRBJ1-2; 9 bases match TRBD1. The CDR3 loop spans 14 amino acids. Unmatched junction bases numbered 5, after V lost 1 base and J lost 8 bases. From germline, CDR1 is SGHNT and CDR2 YENEEA. CDR3 residues: CASSLGGTGSGYTF. For the CDR3, the DNA is TGTGCCAGCAGCTTAGGCGGGACAGGGAGCGGCTACACCTTC.

The chain links TRBV9 to TRBJ2-1; D is possibly TRBD1 or TRBD2 (5 bases each). The CDR3 spans 15 residues. V was cut by 1 base and J by 5 bases, with 13 bases left in between. The V gene's germline CDR1 is SGDLS and CDR2 YYNGEE. The DNA for the CDR3 is TGTGCCAGCAGCGTATCGGGACGAGAGAACAATGAGCAGTTCTTC. Amino acid sequence: CASSVSGRENNEQFF.